Shown below are 4 T cell receptor beta chains from a single sample sequenced in a study of cytomegalovirus exposure and HLA in healthy donors. The PCR had 60 Vbeta and 13 Jbeta primers. Sequenced by immunoSEQ multiplex PCR; TCRdb stores in-frame clones only, minus some. This table holds some 120,000 clones, roughly three quarters found once. The sample was PBMCs. Receptors originate from a woman aged 25 to 45 in good health and CMV-seronegative.

The V call is TRBV11-3, the J call TRBJ2-1; tentative D call: TRBD2 (5 bases). The CDR3 spans 11 residues. CDR1 and CDR2 (germline): SGHNT, YENEEA. The V end was cut by 5 bases, the J end by 7 bases, with 6 bases between. The CDR3 region is CASSTRNEQFF. In DNA form, the CDR3 reads TGTGCCAGCAGCACTAGAAATGAGCAGTTCTTC.

The chain links TRBV4-1 to TRBJ2-1, with 12 positions matching TRBD2. J gave up 7 bases and V 0 bases, and 4 bases lay outside the gene matches. Germline V lookup: CDR1 MGHRA, CDR2 YSYEKL. The CDR3 loop spans 16 amino acids. This CDR3 is CASSQDRTSGVNEQFF. CDR3 nucleotides: TGCGCCAGCAGCCAAGATCGGACTAGCGGGGTGAATGAGCAGTTCTTC.

The chain carries TRBV28 and TRBJ1-1; no clear D gene. Germline V gene data show CDR1 as MDHEN and CDR2 as SYDVKM. The CDR3 totals 16 residues. Trimming cost V 2 bases and J 0 bases, with 13 bases left between them. The CDR3 is CASSLPRYILNTEAFF. For the CDR3, the DNA is TGTGCCAGCAGTTTACCCAGGTACATTTTGAACACTGAAGCTTTCTTT.

The chain has TRBV6-5 and TRBJ2-2; TRBD1 might be the D (6 bases). The CDR3 consists of 15 residues. Trimming cost V 8 bases and J 4 bases, with 17 bases left between them. CDR1 MNHEY and CDR2 SVGAGI come from the germline V gene. CDR3 sequence reads: CASSQGQGFTGELFF. As DNA, the CDR3 is TGTGCCAGCTCCCAGGGGCAGGGTTTCACCGGGGAGCTGTTTTTT.